The 5 T cell receptor beta chains given below trace back to one sample, sequenced in a study of radiation and T cells in renal cell carcinoma. Here immunoSEQ multiplex PCR was the method, and the copy in TCRdb shows in-frame clones only, minus some. The sample includes approximately 94,000 clones, approximately 80% of them seen just once. Time point denoted: baseline pretreatment blood. Noted treatment: 15 Gy SBRT to primary tumor, nephrectomy 4 weeks later. The sequenced sample was blood, obtained from a patient whose treatment included radiotherapy and nephrectomy. These receptors all stem from a man between 60 and 75 years old with renal cell carcinoma.

On this clone: This sequence may be a read error, since a much larger clone differs from it by one base. The gene calls are TRBV7-2 and TRBJ2-2, with D possibly being TRBD1 or TRBD2 (5 bases each). V gave up 2 bases and J gave up 5 bases, with 9 bases separating them. The CDR3 is 14 amino acids. Germline loops: CDR1 SGHTA, CDR2 FQGNSA. CDR3 DNA: TGTGCCAGCAGCTTATTGGGGGATACCGGGGAGCTGTTTTTT. Amino acid sequence: CASSLLGDTGELFF.

The chain uses TRBV27 and TRBJ1-4; D is perhaps TRBD1 (6 bases). Germline lookup yields CDR1 MNHEY and CDR2 SMNVEV (reference sequence). The CDR3 is 14 residues long. Trimming took off 5 bases at V and 10 bases at J, with 17 bases between the two ends. Here the CDR3 reads CASSPWGGLGKLFF. The CDR3 coding sequence is TGTGCCAGCAGTCCCTGGGGGGGGCTGGGAAAACTGTTTTTT.

The gene calls are TRBV6-5 and TRBJ2-5; weak D call: TRBD2 (6 bases). Germline CDR1 MNHEY, CDR2 SVGAGI. This CDR3 spans 12 amino acids. V lost 10 bases and J lost 5, with 14 bases in between. This chain's CDR3 is CATWGDMETQYF. For the CDR3, the DNA is TGTGCCACCTGGGGGGATATGGAGACCCAGTACTTC.

This clone was picked up a small number of times. This chain connects TRBV19 to TRBJ2-3, with a weak D call TRBD2 (5 bases). Germline V gene lookup returns CDR1 LNHDA and CDR2 SQIVND (reference sequence). V lost 3 bases, J lost 4 bases, and 11 bases lay in between. The CDR3 contains 14 residues. The CDR3 DNA sequence: TGTGCCAGTAGTATTCCGGGGATCGCAGATACGCAGTATTTT. It translates to CASSIPGIADTQYF.

This chain joins TRBV29-1 and TRBJ2-7, with TRBD2 as a possible D gene (6 bases). This CDR3 is built from 14 residues. V lost 6 bases to trimming and J lost 0 bases, with 15 bases between them. Germline V gene lookup returns CDR1 SQVTM and CDR2 ANQGSEA. CDR3 sequence: CSVQEGTSSYEQYF. CDR3 nucleotide sequence: TGCAGCGTCCAAGAGGGGACTTCCTCCTACGAGCAGTACTTC.